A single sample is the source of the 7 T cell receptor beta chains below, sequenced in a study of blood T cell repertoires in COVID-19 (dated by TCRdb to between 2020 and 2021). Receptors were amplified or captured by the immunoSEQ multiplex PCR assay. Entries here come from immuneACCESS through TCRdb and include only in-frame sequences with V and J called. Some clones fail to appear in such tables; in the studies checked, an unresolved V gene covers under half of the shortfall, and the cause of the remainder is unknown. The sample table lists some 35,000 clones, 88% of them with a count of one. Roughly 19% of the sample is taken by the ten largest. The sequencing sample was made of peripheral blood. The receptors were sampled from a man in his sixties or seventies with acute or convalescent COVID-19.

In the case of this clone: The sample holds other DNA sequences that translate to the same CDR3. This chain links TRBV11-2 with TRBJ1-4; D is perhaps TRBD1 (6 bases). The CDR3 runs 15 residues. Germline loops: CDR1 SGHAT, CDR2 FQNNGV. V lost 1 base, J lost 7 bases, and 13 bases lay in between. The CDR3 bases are TGTGCCAGCAGCTTAGCCAGGGGCCAGGGTGAAAAACTGTTTTTT. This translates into CASSLARGQGEKLFF.

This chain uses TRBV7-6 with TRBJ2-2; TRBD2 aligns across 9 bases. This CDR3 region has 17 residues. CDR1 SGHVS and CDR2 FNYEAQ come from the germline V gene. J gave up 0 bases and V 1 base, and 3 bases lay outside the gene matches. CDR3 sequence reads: CASSLGLAVANTGELFF. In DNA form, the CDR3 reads TGTGCCAGCAGCTTAGGACTAGCGGTTGCGAACACCGGGGAGCTGTTTTTT.

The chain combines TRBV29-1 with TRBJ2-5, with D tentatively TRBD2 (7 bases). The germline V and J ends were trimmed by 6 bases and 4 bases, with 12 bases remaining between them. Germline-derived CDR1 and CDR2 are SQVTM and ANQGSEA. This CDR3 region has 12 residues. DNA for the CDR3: TGCAGCGTGCGAAGGGGGGGAGAGACCCAGTACTTC. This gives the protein CSVRRGGETQYF.

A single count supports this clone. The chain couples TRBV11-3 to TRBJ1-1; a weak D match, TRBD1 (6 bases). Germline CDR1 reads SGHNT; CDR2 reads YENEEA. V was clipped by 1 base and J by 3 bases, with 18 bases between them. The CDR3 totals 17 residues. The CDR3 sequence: CASSLASGSEGDTEAFF. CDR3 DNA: TGTGCCAGCAGCTTAGCCTCAGGGAGCGAGGGGGACACTGAAGCTTTCTTT.

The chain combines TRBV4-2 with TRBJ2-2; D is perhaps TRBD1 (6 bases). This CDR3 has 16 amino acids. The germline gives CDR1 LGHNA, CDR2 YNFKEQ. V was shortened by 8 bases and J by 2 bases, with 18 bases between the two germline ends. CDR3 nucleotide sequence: TGTGCCAGCGCAGTTTCCGGGACACCTAACACCGGGGAGCTGTTTTTT. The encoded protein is CASAVSGTPNTGELFF.

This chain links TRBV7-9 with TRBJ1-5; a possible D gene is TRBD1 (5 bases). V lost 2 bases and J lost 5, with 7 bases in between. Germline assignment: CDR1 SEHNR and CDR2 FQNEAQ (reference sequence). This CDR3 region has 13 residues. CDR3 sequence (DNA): TGTGCCAGCAGCTTACAGGGCGATCAGCCCCAGCATTTT. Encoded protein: CASSLQGDQPQHF.

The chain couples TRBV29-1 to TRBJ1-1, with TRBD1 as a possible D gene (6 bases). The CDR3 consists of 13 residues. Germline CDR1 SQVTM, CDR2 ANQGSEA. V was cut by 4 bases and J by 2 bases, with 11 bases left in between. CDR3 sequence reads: CSVGWGGNTEAFF. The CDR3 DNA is TGCAGCGTTGGATGGGGGGGCAACACTGAAGCTTTCTTT. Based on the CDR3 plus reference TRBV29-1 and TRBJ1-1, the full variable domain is SAVISQKPSRDICQRGTSLTIQCQVDSQVTMMFWYRQQPGQSLTLIATANQGSEATYESGFVIDKFPISRPNLTFSTLTVSNMSPEDSSIYLCSVGWGGNTEAFFGQGTRLTVV.